This TCR beta chain came from a study of T-cell memory formation after mild COVID-19. TCRdb recomputed calls from the 5' RACE reads with MiXCR, one row per CDR3 protein. Of around 200,000 distinct CDR3 sequences in the sample, about 10% are singletons; the top ten hold just over 3%. In its sample, this clonotype was seen many times. The CDR3 contains 15 residues. V shed 6 bases, J shed 6 bases, and the junction held 8 bases outside the gene matches. Germline assignment: CDR1 MDHEN and CDR2 SYDVKM. The sequencing sample was made of PBMCs or a T cell subset sorted from them (not recorded which). The receptor was derived from a young man who had mild COVID-19 (a few samples of this study predate the infection). Cell type and time point are not known. The gene calls are TRBV28 and TRBJ2-2; 9 nucleotides align to TRBD1. DNA of the CDR3: TGTGCCAGCAGGGGTCCCGGGACAGGGTCCGGGGAGCTGTTTTTT. Residues: CASRGPGTGSGELFF. The full variable domain, completed using reference TRBV28 and TRBJ2-2, is DVKVTQSSRYLVKRTGEKVFLECVQDMDHENMFWYRQDPGLGLRLIYFSYDVKMKEKGDIPEGYSVSREKKERFSLILESASTNQTSMYLCASRGPGTGSGELFFGEGSRLTVL.